The T cell receptor (beta chain) described here comes from a study of post-analysis software for immune sequencing data. Notes on the study in general: Included in a set of four or five TRBV segments more frequent in patients than controls were TRBV5-6, TRBV5-1 and TRBV20-1.

J lost 0 bases, V lost 4 bases, and 8 bases had no gene match. This CDR3 comprises 17 residues. The germline V gene encodes CDR1 KGHDR and CDR2 SFDVKD. Presence of unique molecular identifiers characterized the TCR beta cDNA libraries. TCRdb analysed the PCR reads with MiXCR anew, one entry per CDR3 protein. The sample yields about 570,000 distinct CDR3 sequences, around 31% seen once. This clonotype showed up just a few times. What it binds is not known. The sample comprised blood. This clonotype was sampled from a girl aged 2 to 17 with multiple sclerosis. The rearrangement links TRBV24-1 to TRBJ2-3, with TRBD2 matching over 8 bases. The CDR3 sequence is CATSDALLAGSTDTQYF. CDR3 sequence (DNA): TGTGCCACCAGTGACGCCCTTTTAGCGGGGAGCACAGATACGCAGTATTTT.